The TCR beta chain described here comes from a study of blood T cell repertoires in COVID-19. As handled by the study authors: For nucleated cells, counts were estimated from reference gene primer amplification. TCRdb's table, derived via immunoSEQ multiplex PCR, lists solely in-frame clones and lacks some. For V, J and clone size, that table is used; D and trimming come from the DNA. Of 140,000 to 150,000 clones listed, roughly 79% are singletons. The V gene lost 1 base and the J gene lost 0 bases, with 11 bases spanning the gap. CDR3 length: 15 residues. Germline V lookup: CDR1 SGHRS, CDR2 YFSETQ. This chain uses TRBV5-1 with TRBJ2-7, with D perhaps matching TRBD2 (5 bases). This clonotype was obtained from a human donor in a cohort sampled during active COVID-19. The sequencing sample was made of peripheral blood. This chain's CDR3 is CASSLTRASSYEQYF. The CDR3 nucleotides read TGCGCCAGCAGCTTGACTAGAGCTAGCTCCTACGAGCAGTACTTC.